Here is one TCR beta chain with its context. The source of the sample is a study of radiation and T cells in renal cell carcinoma. Time point noted: blood 2 weeks post-SBRT. Treatment: 15 Gy SBRT to primary tumor, nephrectomy 4 weeks later. This renal cell carcinoma was of the clear cell type. The method was immunoSEQ multiplex PCR; TCRdb's version includes in-frame clones alone and lacks a portion of them. The table lists about 65,000 clones, 70% to 80% of them singletons, with approximately 7% in the top ten. V gave up 0 bases and J gave up 4 bases; unmatched junction bases: 4. The CDR3 runs to 15 residues. Germline V gene lookup returns CDR1 SGDLS and CDR2 YYNGEE.

V usage is TRBV9 and J usage is TRBJ2-3; TRBD2 matches 8 bases. The TCR originated in a man aged 60-69 years with renal cell carcinoma. The material was blood, obtained from a patient whose treatment included radiotherapy and nephrectomy. The CDR3 protein is CASSVDAGGADTQYF. CDR3 in DNA: TGTGCCAGCAGCGTAGACGCGGGGGGAGCAGATACGCAGTATTTT.